The next 20 T cell receptor beta chains were all read from a single sample in a study of T cell responses to AZD1222 COVID-19 vaccine. Using immunoSEQ multiplex PCR, the repertoire was profiled, and TCRdb retains in-frame clones only, with some absent. The sample records about 85,000 clones, roughly nine tenths being singletons. The sequences come from peripheral blood, collected on day 0 of AZD1222 vaccination. The receptors were sampled from an adult in good health.

This clone was detected only a few times. V and J are TRBV18 and TRBJ1-2; a possible D gene is TRBD1 (6 bases). CDR3 length: 13 amino acids. The germline V and J ends were trimmed by 3 bases and 8 bases, with 13 bases remaining between them. Germline CDR1 reads KGHSH; CDR2 reads LQKENI. The CDR3 nucleotides are TGTGCCAGCTCACCGGGGGGGCCAATCGGCTACACCTTC. Its protein is CASSPGGPIGYTF.

The chain is built from TRBV6-5 and TRBJ2-1; tentative D call: TRBD2 (5 bases). Trimming removed 0 bases from V and 0 bases from J, with 9 bases in between. The CDR3 length is 16 residues. CDR1 and CDR2 from the germline V gene are MNHEY and SVGAGI. The CDR3 region has the DNA TGTGCCAGCAGTTACTCGGCCGGGGACTCCTACAATGAGCAGTTCTTC. This gives the protein CASSYSAGDSYNEQFF.

This chain joins TRBV6-5 and TRBJ1-5; the D gene is possibly TRBD1 (5 bases). The V gene's germline CDR1 is MNHEY and CDR2 SVGAGI. Trimming cost V 10 bases and J 3 bases, with 13 bases left between them. The CDR3 has 13 amino acids. The CDR3 loop is CATKGWDNQPQHF. In DNA, the CDR3 is TGTGCCACCAAGGGGTGGGACAATCAGCCCCAGCATTTT.

The J gene is TRBJ2-7, the V gene TRBV7-2; D gene uncertain. CDR3 length equals 13 residues. Between the trimmed V and J ends, which lost 4 bases and 4 bases, there was a span of 11 bases. Germline CDR1 SGHTA, CDR2 FQGNSA. CDR3: CASSSPEWYEQYF. The CDR3 DNA follows: TGTGCCAGCAGCTCCCCGGAATGGTACGAGCAGTACTTC.

The V and J genes are TRBV7-9 and TRBJ2-1, with 8 positions matching TRBD2. The germline V gene encodes CDR1 SEHNR and CDR2 FQNEAQ (reference sequence). With 4 bases clipped from V and 9 bases from J, the junction kept 17 bases outside the gene matches. The CDR3 has 17 residues. This chain's CDR3 is CASSSPLAGRARGEQFF. The CDR3 coding sequence is TGTGCCAGCAGCTCACCTCTAGCCGGGAGGGCCAGGGGTGAGCAGTTCTTC. The complete variable domain, with remaining parts taken from reference TRBV7-9 and TRBJ2-1, reads DTGVSQNPRHKITKRGQNVTFRCDPISEHNRLYWYRQTLGQGPEFLTYFQNEAQLEKSRLLSDRFSAERPKGSFSTLEIQRTEQGDSAMYLCASSSPLAGRARGEQFFGPGTRLTVL.

The CDR3 region is CASSAPAGRLFF. CDR3 coding DNA: TGTGCCAGCAGCGCCCCAGCGGGGAGACTGTTCTTC. The chain links TRBV25-1 to TRBJ2-1, with 7 nucleotides matching TRBD2. This CDR3 spans 12 amino acids. The germline gives CDR1 MGHDK, CDR2 SYGVNS. Trimming at V came to 6 bases and at J to 15 bases, leaving 11 bases not matched to a gene.

This chain uses TRBV5-1 with TRBJ1-4, with TRBD1 matching 7 bases. Looked up from germline, CDR1 is SGHRS and CDR2 is YFSETQ. V was clipped by 4 bases and J by 2 bases; unmatched bases: 2. This CDR3 comprises 14 residues. The CDR3 DNA reads as TGCGCCAGCAGCCAGGGACAGACTAATGAAAAACTGTTTTTT. It encodes CASSQGQTNEKLFF.

This chain uses TRBV27 with TRBJ1-3, with D possibly being TRBD1 (6 bases). The CDR3 runs to 15 residues. Trimming left V 4 bases short and J 2 bases short, with 12 bases between. Germline assignment: CDR1 MNHEY and CDR2 SMNVEV (reference sequence). The CDR3 region has the DNA TGTGCCAGCAGTTCAGACAGGAGGACTGGAAACACCATATATTTT. This gives the protein CASSSDRRTGNTIYF.

This clone was observed once. The chain couples TRBV6-6 to TRBJ1-2; D might be TRBD1 (5 bases). The V gene's germline CDR1 is MNHNY and CDR2 SVGAGI (reference sequence). Trimming left V 5 bases short and J 8 bases short, with 18 bases between. This CDR3 region has 14 residues. CDR3 sequence reads: CASSPPGGSRGYTF. The CDR3 DNA reads TGTGCCAGCAGTCCCCCGGGGGGTTCGAGGGGCTACACCTTC.

V gene TRBV29-1 combines with J gene TRBJ2-1; D is perhaps TRBD2 (6 bases). Trimming removed 3 bases from V and 3 bases from J, with 12 bases in between. Looked up from germline, CDR1 is SQVTM and CDR2 is ANQGSEA. The CDR3 covers 14 residues. The CDR3 DNA sequence: TGCAGCGTTGAGCGGCAGGGAGGCTACAATGAGCAGTTCTTC. Amino acid sequence: CSVERQGGYNEQFF.

This chain joins TRBV6-5 and TRBJ2-7, with 9 bases lining up with TRBD1. Germline CDR1 is MNHEY and CDR2 is SVGAGI. There are 14 residues in the CDR3. Trimming at V came to 2 bases and at J to 9 bases, leaving 8 bases not matched to a gene. This chain's CDR3 is CASSYRQGGNRQYF. In DNA, the CDR3 is TGTGCCAGCAGTTACAGACAGGGGGGCAACCGGCAGTACTTC.

The V and J genes are TRBV6-2 or TRBV6-3 and TRBJ2-7; no definite D call. The CDR3 has 12 amino acids. The germline V gene has CDR1 MNHEY and CDR2 SVGEGT. Trimming removed 5 bases at V and 5 bases at J, with 10 bases between. CDR3 in amino acids: CASSLDMDEQYF. CDR3 in DNA: TGTGCCAGCAGTCTCGACATGGACGAGCAGTACTTC.

V and J are TRBV6-2 or TRBV6-3 and TRBJ1-1; weak D call: TRBD1 (6 bases). Germline CDR1 is MNHEY and CDR2 is SVGEGT. V was cut by 2 bases and J by 0 bases, with 7 bases left in between. The CDR3 is made up of 14 amino acids. The CDR3 sequence: CASSYGTMNTEAFF. CDR3 nucleotides: TGTGCCAGCAGTTACGGGACAATGAACACTGAAGCTTTCTTT.

V is TRBV20-1 and J is TRBJ1-1; possibly TRBD1 for D (5 bases). V was clipped by 5 bases and J by 11 bases, with 15 bases between them. The CDR3 length is 11 residues. Germline V gene data show CDR1 as DFQATT and CDR2 as SNEGSKA (reference sequence). The DNA of the CDR3 is TGCAGTGCTCAGGACGGGGACCGGGCTTTCTTT. As protein: CSAQDGDRAFF.

J is TRBJ2-1 and V is TRBV10-3; 12 bases agree with TRBD2. This CDR3 region has 16 residues. With 2 bases clipped from V and 3 bases from J, the junction kept 2 bases outside the gene matches. In germline, CDR1 is ENHRY, CDR2 SYGVKD. CDR3 region: CAISEGTSGFYNEQFF. DNA of the CDR3: TGTGCCATCAGTGAGGGGACTAGCGGGTTCTACAATGAGCAGTTCTTC.

The chain joins TRBV21-1 to TRBJ1-4. TRBV21-1 is termed a pseudogene. The CDR3 length is 15 residues. The chain's CDR3 is CASSIRRGFGEKLFF. The DNA for the CDR3 is TGTGCCAGCAGCATCCGTCGGGGTTTCGGCGAAAAACTGTTTTTT.

This chain joins TRBV9 and TRBJ1-2, with 7 nucleotides matching TRBD1. CDR3 length: 13 amino acids. V gave up 0 bases and J gave up 7 bases; unmatched junction bases: 3. Germline V CDR1 and CDR2: SGDLS, YYNGEE. As DNA, the CDR3 is TGTGCCAGCAGCGTAGTGACAGGGTTTGGCTACACCTTC. Its protein is CASSVVTGFGYTF.

The chain joins TRBV2 to TRBJ1-2; 10 nucleotides agree with TRBD1. CDR3 length equals 14 residues. The ends lost 7 bases at V and 3 bases at J; junction bases unmatched: 5. Germline V lookup: CDR1 SNHLY, CDR2 FYNNEI. CDR3: CASKPDRGDYGYTF. For the CDR3, the DNA is TGTGCCAGCAAACCGGACAGGGGGGACTATGGCTACACCTTC.

V and J are TRBV24-1 and TRBJ2-3, with 7 nucleotides matching TRBD2. Looked up from germline, CDR1 is KGHDR and CDR2 is SFDVKD. This CDR3 has 13 residues. V gave up 7 bases and J gave up 3 bases; unmatched junction bases: 3. The CDR3 nucleotides read TGTGCCACCAGGGGGGAGGGTACAGATACGCAGTATTTT. This translates into CATRGEGTDTQYF.

This clone showed up just once. The chain combines TRBV6-1 with TRBJ1-5, with unresolved D. Germline CDR1 reads MNHNS; CDR2 reads SASEGT. Trimming removed 1 base at V and 3 bases at J, with 7 bases between. This CDR3 has 14 amino acids. CDR3 bases: TGTGCCAGCAGTGAAGTTGTCAACAATCAGCCCCAGCATTTT. This gives the protein CASSEVVNNQPQHF.